Listed below are T cell receptor beta chains from one sample, sequenced in a study of blood T cells in healthy people across ages. Via MiXCR, TCRdb re-called the 5' RACE reads, giving one row per CDR3 protein. The table lists 650,000 to 1,000,000 distinct CDR3 sequences, under 40% of them singletons, with 10% to 15% in the top ten. The sequenced material came from blood. The source is a young man in good health. Each CDR3 is given with its conserved first and last residue. The D gene is left open where the match is weak. Only part of the rows carry a size: once, few, many, or a class if the clone is expanded.

d_gene | j_gene | v_gene | abundance | CDR3aa | CDR3nt
- | TRBJ1-1 | TRBV27 | few | CASSILGAEAFF | TGTGCCAGCAGCATACTAGGGGCTGAAGCTTTCTTT
TRBD1 | TRBJ2-1 | TRBV7-9 | few | CASSLNGQGVEQFF | TGTGCCAGCAGCTTAAATGGACAGGGGGTGGAGCAGTTCTTC
TRBD2 | TRBJ2-3 | TRBV4-2 | few | CASSQRLAGDTDTQYF | TGTGCCAGCAGCCAAAGACTAGCGGGGGACACAGATACGCAGTATTTT
- | TRBJ1-2 | TRBV9 | few | CASGPITGYGYTF | TGTGCCAGTGGGCCGATAACGGGCTATGGCTACACCTTC
- | TRBJ2-5 | TRBV7-7 | - | CASSLGSPRETQYF | TGTGCTAGCAGCTTAGGGAGCCCTCGAGAGACCCAGTACTTC
TRBD1 | TRBJ1-1 | TRBV29-1 | few | CSVGAGGFGIEAFF | TGCAGCGTTGGGGCAGGGGGATTTGGAATTGAAGCTTTCTTT
TRBD2 | TRBJ2-7 | TRBV2 | - | CASSKEGTSNKYF | TGTGCCAGCAGTAAAGAAGGGACTAGCAATAAGTACTTC
- | TRBJ2-5 | TRBV5-1 | few | CASSAMLQETQYF | TGCGCCAGCAGCGCCATGCTTCAAGAGACCCAGTACTTC
- | TRBJ2-5 | TRBV4-2 | many | CASSQERGRETQYF | TGTGCCAGCAGCCAAGAACGGGGCCGAGAGACCCAGTACTTC
- | TRBJ2-3 | TRBV7-3 | - | CASSPTATSTDTQYF | TGTGCCAGCAGCCCGACAGCGACTAGCACAGATACGCAGTATTTT
- | TRBJ1-5 | TRBV30 | few | CAWSRLYSNQPQHF | TGTGCCTGGAGCCGCCTCTATAGCAATCAGCCCCAGCATTTT
- | TRBJ2-2 | TRBV7-9 | - | CASSLTGGAIGELFF | TGTGCCAGCAGCTTAACCGGGGGCGCGATCGGGGAGCTGTTTTTT
- | TRBJ2-2 | TRBV9 | few | CASSVVRIGFGELFF | TGTGCCAGCAGCGTAGTTCGGATAGGGTTCGGGGAGCTGTTTTTT
- | TRBJ1-6 | TRBV15 | few | CATSRRAWGLSYNSPLHF | TGTGCCACCAGCAGACGGGCATGGGGTCTTTCCTATAATTCACCCCTCCACTTT
- | TRBJ2-1 | TRBV20-1 | few | CSVKRSSYNEQFF | TGCAGTGTCAAGCGGAGCTCCTACAATGAGCAGTTCTTC
- | TRBJ1-1 | TRBV10-3 | few | CAISEGRLNTEAFF | TGTGCCATCAGTGAGGGACGGCTGAACACTGAAGCTTTCTTT
TRBD1 | TRBJ1-4 | TRBV20-1 | - | CSARDRLREKLFF | TGCAGTGCAAGGGACAGGTTAAGAGAAAAACTGTTTTTT
- | TRBJ2-1 | TRBV7-2 | - | CASSLAGAENEQFF | TGTGCCAGCAGCTTAGCCGGGGCGGAAAATGAGCAGTTCTTC
- | TRBJ2-3 | TRBV4-1 | many | CASSQEQGPSTDTQYF | TGCGCCAGCAGCCAAGAACAGGGACCTAGCACAGATACGCAGTATTTT
TRBD1 | TRBJ2-3 | TRBV5-1 | - | CASSAGQGYTDTQYF | TGCGCCAGCAGCGCCGGACAGGGGTACACAGATACGCAGTATTTT
TRBD1 | TRBJ1-2 | TRBV5-1 | - | CASSQDLQGLNYGYTF | TGCGCCAGCAGCCAAGACCTACAGGGGCTTAACTATGGCTACACCTTC
- | TRBJ1-1 | TRBV28 | - | CASTSGQVENTEAFF | TGTGCCAGCACCTCTGGGCAGGTAGAGAACACTGAAGCTTTCTTT
- | TRBJ2-1 | TRBV5-6 | few | CASSWGDSRTYNEQFF | TGTGCCAGCAGCTGGGGGGACAGCCGGACCTACAATGAGCAGTTCTTC
TRBD2 | TRBJ2-2 | TRBV29-1 | - | CSVEDLPSGSSGELFF | TGCAGCGTTGAAGATTTGCCTAGCGGGAGTTCCGGGGAGCTGTTTTTT
- | TRBJ2-3 | TRBV7-2 | few | CASSLEFGAQYF | TGTGCCAGCAGCCTGGAGTTTGGAGCGCAGTATTTT
- | TRBJ1-1 | TRBV6-6 | few | CASSTRSGNTEAFF | TGTGCCAGCAGTACCCGGAGCGGGAACACTGAAGCTTTCTTT
TRBD1 | TRBJ2-1 | TRBV7-9 | - | CASSLSTGGSYNEQFF | TGTGCCAGCAGCTTATCCACAGGGGGCTCATACAATGAGCAGTTCTTC
- | TRBJ1-3 | TRBV9 | once | CASRPDSGNTIYF | TGTGCCAGCCGGCCCGACAGTGGAAACACCATATATTTT
- | TRBJ2-1 | TRBV6-5 | many | CASSLQGSNYNEQFF | TGTGCCAGCAGCCTCCAGGGGTCCAACTACAATGAGCAGTTCTTC
- | TRBJ1-5 | TRBV28 | few | CASSSILRGSRSNQPQHF | TGTGCCAGCAGTTCAATCTTAAGGGGCTCCCGAAGCAATCAGCCCCAGCATTTT
TRBD1 | TRBJ1-4 | TRBV7-8 | few | CASSFQPRDRGEKLFF | TGTGCCAGCAGCTTTCAACCCCGTGACAGGGGTGAAAAACTGTTTTTT
- | TRBJ1-3 | TRBV12-3/TRBV12-4 | - | CASSSRGGNTIYF | TGTGCCAGCAGTTCCAGGGGTGGAAACACCATATATTTT
- | TRBJ2-3 | TRBV3-1 | - | CASTQAGTTQYF | TGTGCCAGCACCCAGGCGGGTACTACGCAGTATTTT
TRBD2 | TRBJ2-5 | TRBV13 | - | CASSPGGGNQETQYF | TGTGCCAGCAGCCCGGGGGGGGGCAACCAAGAGACCCAGTACTTC
- | TRBJ1-2 | TRBV6-6 | few | CASSRGGGGHPYGYTF | TGTGCCAGCAGTCGCGGTGGGGGGGGCCACCCCTATGGCTACACCTTC
- | TRBJ2-3 | TRBV7-3 | - | CANSLIGGSTNTQYF | TGTGCCAACAGCTTAATAGGGGGTAGCACAAATACGCAGTATTTT
- | TRBJ1-5 | TRBV30 | few | CAWSRVRNQPQHF | TGTGCCTGGAGCCGGGTCCGCAATCAGCCCCAGCATTTT
- | TRBJ2-2 | TRBV7-2 | - | CASSLFSGTNTGELFF | TGTGCCAGCAGCTTATTTTCAGGGACGAACACCGGGGAGCTGTTTTTT
- | TRBJ1-6 | TRBV5-1 | few | CASSLANGVGNSPLHF | TGCGCCAGCAGCTTGGCCAATGGTGTAGGTAATTCACCCCTCCACTTT
TRBD1 | TRBJ1-5 | TRBV3-1 | few | CASSEPGQDQPQHF | TGTGCCAGCTCAGAGCCGGGACAGGATCAGCCCCAGCATTTT
TRBD1 | TRBJ1-2 | TRBV7-2 | - | CASSFGAGGGYTF | TGTGCCAGCAGCTTCGGGGCAGGGGGAGGCTACACCTTC
- | TRBJ1-6 | TRBV27 | few | CASSAAPYNSPLHF | TGTGCCAGCAGTGCCGCGCCCTATAATTCACCCCTCCACTTT
- | TRBJ2-1 | TRBV5-6 | - | CASSLERRSSYNEQFF | TGTGCCAGCAGCTTGGAAAGGAGGAGCTCCTACAATGAGCAGTTCTTC
TRBD1 | TRBJ1-4 | TRBV7-9 | - | CASSLEGTGAFPEELFF | TGTGCCAGCAGCTTAGAGGGAACAGGGGCTTTCCCTGAAGAACTGTTTTTT
- | TRBJ1-2 | TRBV7-2 | many | CASTPSNWQGGYTF | TGTGCCAGCACCCCATCGAATTGGCAAGGAGGCTACACCTTC
- | TRBJ2-5 | TRBV9 | many | CASSVPEETQYF | TGTGCCAGCAGCGTCCCAGAAGAGACCCAGTACTTC
- | TRBJ1-1 | TRBV6-2/TRBV6-3 | - | CASRGTYRQEGLGAFF | TGTGCCAGCAGGGGCACCTATCGACAGGAAGGCCTAGGAGCTTTCTTT